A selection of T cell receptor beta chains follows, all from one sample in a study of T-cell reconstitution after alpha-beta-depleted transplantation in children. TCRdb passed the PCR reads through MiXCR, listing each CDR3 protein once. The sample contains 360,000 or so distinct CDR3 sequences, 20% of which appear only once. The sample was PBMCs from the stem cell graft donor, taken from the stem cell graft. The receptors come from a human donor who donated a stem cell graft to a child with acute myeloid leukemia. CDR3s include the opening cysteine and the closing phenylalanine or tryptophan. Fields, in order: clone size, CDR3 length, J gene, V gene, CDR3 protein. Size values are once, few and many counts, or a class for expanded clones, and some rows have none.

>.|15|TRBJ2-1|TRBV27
CASSLYSGIDNEQFF
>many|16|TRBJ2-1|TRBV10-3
CAISEAGFGDYNEQFF
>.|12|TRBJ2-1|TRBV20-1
CSASFQVNEQFF
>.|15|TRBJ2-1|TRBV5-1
CASSLVRGTSDEQFF
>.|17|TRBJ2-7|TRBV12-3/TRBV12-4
CASSPLPRTGKTYEQYF
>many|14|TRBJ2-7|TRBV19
CASTSGGASYEQYF
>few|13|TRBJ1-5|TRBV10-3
CAISGGNAQPQHF
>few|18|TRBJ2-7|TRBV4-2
CASSQDNLLGTPSYEQYF
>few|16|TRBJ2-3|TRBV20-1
CSASDNPHPARDTQYF
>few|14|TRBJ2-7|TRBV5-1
CASSPDTARGEQYF
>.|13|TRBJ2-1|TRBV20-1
CSASDYNYNEQFF
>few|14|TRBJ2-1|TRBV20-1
CSARPGRAYGEQFF
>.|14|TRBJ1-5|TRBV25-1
CASSEGGLGQPQHF
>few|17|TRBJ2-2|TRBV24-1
CATSERGQGLASGELFF
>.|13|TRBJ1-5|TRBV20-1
CSASDRGNQPQHF
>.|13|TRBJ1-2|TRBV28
CASGPGGVYGYTF
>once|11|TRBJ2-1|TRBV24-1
CATSPGREQFF
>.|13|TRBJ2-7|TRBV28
CASSLYDPYEQYF